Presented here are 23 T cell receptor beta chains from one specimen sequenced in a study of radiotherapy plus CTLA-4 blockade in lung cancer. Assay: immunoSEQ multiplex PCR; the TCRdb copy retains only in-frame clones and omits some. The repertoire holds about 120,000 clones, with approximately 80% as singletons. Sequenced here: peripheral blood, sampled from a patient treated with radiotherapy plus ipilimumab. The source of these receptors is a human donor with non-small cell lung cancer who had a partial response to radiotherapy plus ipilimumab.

CDR3 sequence (DNA): TGTGGTACTAGCGGATCCATCACAGATACGCAGTATTTT. It yields the protein CGTSGSITDTQYF. The chain has TRBV28 and TRBJ2-3; 8 nucleotides line up with TRBD2. The CDR3 is 13 residues long. CDR1 and CDR2 (germline): MDHEN, SYDVKM.

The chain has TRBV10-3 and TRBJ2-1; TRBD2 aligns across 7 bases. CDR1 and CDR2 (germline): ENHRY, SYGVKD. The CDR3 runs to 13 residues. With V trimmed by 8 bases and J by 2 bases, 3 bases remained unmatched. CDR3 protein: CAIRDYPYNEQFF. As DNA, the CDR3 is TGTGCCATCCGGGACTATCCCTACAATGAGCAGTTCTTC.

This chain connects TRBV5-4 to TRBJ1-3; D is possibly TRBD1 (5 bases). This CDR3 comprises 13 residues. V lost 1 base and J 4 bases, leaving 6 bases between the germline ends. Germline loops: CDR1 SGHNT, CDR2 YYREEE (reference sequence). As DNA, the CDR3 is TGTGCCAGCAGCTTGACAGGCGGAAACACCATATATTTT. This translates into CASSLTGGNTIYF.

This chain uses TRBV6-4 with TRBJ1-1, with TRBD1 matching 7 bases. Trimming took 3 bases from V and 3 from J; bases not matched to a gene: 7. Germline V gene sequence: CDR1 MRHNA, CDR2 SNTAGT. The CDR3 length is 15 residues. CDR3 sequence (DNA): TGTGCCAGCAGTGAACAGGGGTGGGGCGACACTGAAGCTTTCTTT. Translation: CASSEQGWGDTEAFF.

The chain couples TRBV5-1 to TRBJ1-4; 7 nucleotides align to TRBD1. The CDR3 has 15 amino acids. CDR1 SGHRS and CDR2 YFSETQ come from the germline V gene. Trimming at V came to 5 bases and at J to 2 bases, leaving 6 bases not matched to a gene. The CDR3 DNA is TGCGCCAGCAGAAAGGGACAGATCACTAATGAAAAACTGTTTTTT. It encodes CASRKGQITNEKLFF.

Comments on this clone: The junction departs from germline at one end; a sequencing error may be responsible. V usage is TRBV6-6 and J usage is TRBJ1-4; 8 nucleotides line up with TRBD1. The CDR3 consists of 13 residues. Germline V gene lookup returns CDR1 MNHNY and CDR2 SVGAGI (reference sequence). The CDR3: CASSGQGNEKPFF. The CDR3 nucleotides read TGTGCCAGCAGTGGACAGGGTAATGAAAAACCGTTTTTT.

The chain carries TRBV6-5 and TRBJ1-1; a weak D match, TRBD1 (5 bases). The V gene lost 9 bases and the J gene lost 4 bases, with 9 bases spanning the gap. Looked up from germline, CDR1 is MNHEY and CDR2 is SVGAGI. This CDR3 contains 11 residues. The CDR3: CASSGGTEAFF. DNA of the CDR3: TGTGCCAGTTCGGGGGGCACTGAAGCTTTCTTT.

The CDR3 region has the DNA TGTGCCAGTAGTATGTCAGCGGGAGGTTTCGCCGGGGAGCTGTTTTTT. Translation gives CASSMSAGGFAGELFF. The V and J genes are TRBV19 and TRBJ2-2; 9 bases align to TRBD2. This CDR3 comprises 16 residues. With 3 bases clipped from V and 6 bases from J, the junction kept 8 bases outside the gene matches. In germline, CDR1 is LNHDA, CDR2 SQIVND (reference sequence). Drawing the rest from reference TRBV19 and TRBJ2-2, the complete variable domain is DGGITQSPKYLFRKEGQNVTLSCEQNLNHDAMYWYRQDPGQGLRLIYYSQIVNDFQKGDIAEGYSVSREKKESFPLTVTSAQKNPTAFYLCASSMSAGGFAGELFFGEGSRLTVL.

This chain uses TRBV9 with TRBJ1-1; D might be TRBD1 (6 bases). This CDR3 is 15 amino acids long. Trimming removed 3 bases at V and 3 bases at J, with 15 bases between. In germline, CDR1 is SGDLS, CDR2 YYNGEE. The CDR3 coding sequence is TGTGCCAGCAGCGCACTCTCCGCAGGGGACACTGAAGCTTTCTTT. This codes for CASSALSAGDTEAFF.

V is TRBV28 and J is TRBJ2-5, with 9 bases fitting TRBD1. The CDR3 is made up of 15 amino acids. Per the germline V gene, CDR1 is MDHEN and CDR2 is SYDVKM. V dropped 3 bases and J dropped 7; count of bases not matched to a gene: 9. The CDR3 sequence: CASSFQGTGMGTQYF. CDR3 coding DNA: TGTGCCAGCAGTTTTCAAGGGACAGGGATGGGGACCCAGTACTTC.

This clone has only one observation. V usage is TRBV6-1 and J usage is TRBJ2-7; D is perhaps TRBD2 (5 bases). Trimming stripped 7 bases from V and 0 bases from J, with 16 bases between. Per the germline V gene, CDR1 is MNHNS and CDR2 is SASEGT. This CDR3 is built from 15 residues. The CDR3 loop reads CASTDLSGISYEQYF. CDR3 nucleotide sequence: TGTGCCAGCACCGACCTTTCCGGGATCTCCTACGAGCAGTACTTC.

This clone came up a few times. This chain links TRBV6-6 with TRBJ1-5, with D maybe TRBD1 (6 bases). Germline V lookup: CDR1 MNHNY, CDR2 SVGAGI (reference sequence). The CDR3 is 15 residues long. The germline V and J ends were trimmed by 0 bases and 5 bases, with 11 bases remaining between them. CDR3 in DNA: TGTGCCAGCAGTTACTCGGGGGGGGCGCATCAGCCCCAGCATTTT. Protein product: CASSYSGGAHQPQHF.

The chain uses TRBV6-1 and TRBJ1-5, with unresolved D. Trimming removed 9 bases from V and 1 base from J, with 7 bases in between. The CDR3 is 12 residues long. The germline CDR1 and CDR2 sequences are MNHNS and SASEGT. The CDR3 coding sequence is TGTGCCAGTGACGGGAGCAATCAGCCCCAGCATTTT. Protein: CASDGSNQPQHF.

The CDR3 sequence is CASILDRSTGELFF. In DNA form, the CDR3 reads TGTGCCAGCATTCTGGACAGATCCACCGGGGAGCTGTTTTTT. The chain joins TRBV2 to TRBJ2-2; the D gene is possibly TRBD1 (6 bases). The germline V gene encodes CDR1 SNHLY and CDR2 FYNNEI. The CDR3 is made up of 14 amino acids. Trimming took off 7 bases at V and 4 bases at J, with 13 bases between the two ends.

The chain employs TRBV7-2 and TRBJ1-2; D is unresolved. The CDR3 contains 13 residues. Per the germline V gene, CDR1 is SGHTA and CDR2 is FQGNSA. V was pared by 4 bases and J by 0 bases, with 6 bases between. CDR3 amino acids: CASSSSANYGYTF. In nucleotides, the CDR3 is TGTGCCAGCAGCTCGTCCGCTAACTATGGCTACACCTTC.

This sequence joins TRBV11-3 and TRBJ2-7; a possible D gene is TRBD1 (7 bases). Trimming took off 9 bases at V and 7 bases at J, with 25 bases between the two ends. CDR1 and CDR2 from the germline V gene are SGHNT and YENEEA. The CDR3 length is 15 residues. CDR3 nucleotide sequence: TGTGCCAGGTCCCAGAGGGGGCGACCCGGGGGAGAGCAGTACTTC. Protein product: CARSQRGRPGGEQYF.

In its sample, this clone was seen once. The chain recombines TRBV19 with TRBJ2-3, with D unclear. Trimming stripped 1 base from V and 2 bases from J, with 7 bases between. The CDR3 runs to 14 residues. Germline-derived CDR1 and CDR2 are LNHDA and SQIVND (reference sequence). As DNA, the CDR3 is TGTGCCAGTAGTATAGGGAGAGACACAGATACGCAGTATTTT. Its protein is CASSIGRDTDTQYF.

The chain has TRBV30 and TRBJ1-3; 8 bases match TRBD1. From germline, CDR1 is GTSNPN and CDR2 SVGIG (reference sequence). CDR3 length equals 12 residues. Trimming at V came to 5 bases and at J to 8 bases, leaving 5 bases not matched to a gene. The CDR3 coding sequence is TGTGCCTGGCAGGGACAGGCGGACACCATATATTTT. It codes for CAWQGQADTIYF.

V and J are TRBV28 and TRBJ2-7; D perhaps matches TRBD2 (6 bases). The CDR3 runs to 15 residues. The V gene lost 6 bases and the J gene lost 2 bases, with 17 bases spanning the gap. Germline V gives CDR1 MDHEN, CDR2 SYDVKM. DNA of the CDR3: TGTGCCAGCAGCCTTGCGGGATCGGGGGCCTACGAGCAGTACTTC. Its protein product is CASSLAGSGAYEQYF.

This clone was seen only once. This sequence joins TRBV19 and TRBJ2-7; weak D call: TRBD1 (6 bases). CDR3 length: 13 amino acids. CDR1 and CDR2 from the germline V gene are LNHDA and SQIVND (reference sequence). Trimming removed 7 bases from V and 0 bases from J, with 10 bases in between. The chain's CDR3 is CASIDRHSYEQYF. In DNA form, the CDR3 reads TGTGCCAGTATCGACAGGCACTCCTACGAGCAGTACTTC.

CDR3 loop: CASSTPGQGTETQYF. CDR3 coding DNA: TGTGCCAGCAGCACCCCGGGACAGGGTACCGAGACCCAGTACTTC. The chain carries TRBV28 and TRBJ2-5; 9 nucleotides agree with TRBD1. The junction had 10 bases not matched to a gene; V was cut back by 6 bases and J by 5 bases. This CDR3 is built from 15 residues. The germline CDR1 and CDR2 sequences are MDHEN and SYDVKM.

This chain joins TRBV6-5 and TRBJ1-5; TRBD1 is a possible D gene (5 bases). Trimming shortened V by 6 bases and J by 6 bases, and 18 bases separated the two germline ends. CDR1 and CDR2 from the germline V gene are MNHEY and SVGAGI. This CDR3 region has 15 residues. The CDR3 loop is CASREGTVVGQPQHF. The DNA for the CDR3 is TGTGCCAGCAGAGAGGGGACTGTGGTCGGTCAGCCCCAGCATTTT.

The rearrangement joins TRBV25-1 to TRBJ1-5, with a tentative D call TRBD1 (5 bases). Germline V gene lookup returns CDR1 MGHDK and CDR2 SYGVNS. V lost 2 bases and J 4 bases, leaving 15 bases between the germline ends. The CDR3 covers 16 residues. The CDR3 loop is CASSEGRGSTNQPQHF. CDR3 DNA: TGTGCCAGCAGTGAAGGACGGGGGTCCACTAATCAGCCCCAGCATTTT.